This T cell receptor beta chain is drawn from a study of cytomegalovirus exposure and HLA in healthy donors. V was clipped by 5 bases and J by 3 bases; unmatched bases: 4. The CDR3 has 14 amino acids. CDR1 and CDR2 (germline): SEHNR, FQNEAQ (reference sequence). PCR was performed using 60 Vbeta and 13 Jbeta primers. Some clones are missing from TCRdb's copy, which holds only in-frame ones; the method was immunoSEQ multiplex PCR. The sample records 150,000 to 170,000 clones, over 65% being singletons. The sequenced material came from PBMCs. V usage is TRBV7-9 and J usage is TRBJ1-1; 9 bases line up with TRBD1. This receptor was identified in a woman aged 40 to 50 in good health and CMV-seronegative. CDR3 bases: TGTGCCAGCAGCGAGACAGGGGGATACACTGAAGCTTTCTTT. This translates into CASSETGGYTEAFF.